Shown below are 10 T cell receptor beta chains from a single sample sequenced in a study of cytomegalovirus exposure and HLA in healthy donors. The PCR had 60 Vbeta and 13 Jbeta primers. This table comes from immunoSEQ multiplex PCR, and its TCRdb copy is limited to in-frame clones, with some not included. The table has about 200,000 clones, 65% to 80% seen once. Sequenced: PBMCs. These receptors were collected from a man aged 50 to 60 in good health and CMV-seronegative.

The DNA for the CDR3 is TGTGCCAGCAGCTTAGAGGCGGGAGGGTGGAATGAGCAGTTCTTC. It translates to CASSLEAGGWNEQFF. The gene calls are TRBV7-9 and TRBJ2-1, with 9 bases lining up with TRBD2. Germline lookup yields CDR1 SEHNR and CDR2 FQNEAQ (reference sequence). This CDR3 contains 15 residues. The J segment lost 7 bases and the V segment lost 1 base, leaving 5 bases of the junction unmatched.

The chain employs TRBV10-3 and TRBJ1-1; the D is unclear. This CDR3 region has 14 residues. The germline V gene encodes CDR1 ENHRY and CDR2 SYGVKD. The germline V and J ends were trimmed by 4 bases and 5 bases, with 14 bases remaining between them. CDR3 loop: CAISVGGEVTEAFF. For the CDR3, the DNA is TGTGCCATCAGTGTAGGCGGCGAGGTAACTGAAGCTTTCTTT.

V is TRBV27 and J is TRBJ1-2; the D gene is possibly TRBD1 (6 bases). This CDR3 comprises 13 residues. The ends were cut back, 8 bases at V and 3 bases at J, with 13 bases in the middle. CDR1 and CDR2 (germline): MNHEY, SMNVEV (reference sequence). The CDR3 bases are TGTGCCAGCTCGTGGGGGCGGGACTATGGCTACACCTTC. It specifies CASSWGRDYGYTF.

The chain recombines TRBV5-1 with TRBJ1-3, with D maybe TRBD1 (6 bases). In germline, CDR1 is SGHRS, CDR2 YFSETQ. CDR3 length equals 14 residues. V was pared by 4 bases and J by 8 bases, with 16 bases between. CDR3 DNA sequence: TGCGCCAGCAGCATCCTAACAGGGCAGGACACCATATATTTT. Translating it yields CASSILTGQDTIYF.

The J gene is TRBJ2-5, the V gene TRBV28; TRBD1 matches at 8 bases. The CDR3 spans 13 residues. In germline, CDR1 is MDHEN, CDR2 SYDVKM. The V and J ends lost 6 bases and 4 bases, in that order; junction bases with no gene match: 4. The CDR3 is CASRQQGGETQYF. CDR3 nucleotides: TGTGCCAGCAGACAACAGGGGGGAGAGACCCAGTACTTC.

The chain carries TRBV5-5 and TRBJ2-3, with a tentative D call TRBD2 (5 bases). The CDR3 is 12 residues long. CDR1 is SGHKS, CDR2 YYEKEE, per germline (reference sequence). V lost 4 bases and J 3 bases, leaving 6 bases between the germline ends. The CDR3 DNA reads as TGTGCCAGCAGCCCGGGGACAGATACGCAGTATTTT. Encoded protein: CASSPGTDTQYF.

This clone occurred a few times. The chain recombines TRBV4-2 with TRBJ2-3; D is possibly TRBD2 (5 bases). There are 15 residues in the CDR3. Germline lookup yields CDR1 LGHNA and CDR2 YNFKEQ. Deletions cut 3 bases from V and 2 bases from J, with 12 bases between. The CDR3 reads CASSHKRGYTDTQYF. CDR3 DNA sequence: TGTGCCAGCAGCCATAAACGGGGTTACACAGATACGCAGTATTTT.

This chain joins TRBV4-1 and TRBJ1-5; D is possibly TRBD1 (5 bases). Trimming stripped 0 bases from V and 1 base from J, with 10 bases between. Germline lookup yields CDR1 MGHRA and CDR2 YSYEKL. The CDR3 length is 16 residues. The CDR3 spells CASSQEGGHSNQPQHF. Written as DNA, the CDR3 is TGCGCCAGCAGCCAAGAGGGGGGTCACAGCAATCAGCCCCAGCATTTT.

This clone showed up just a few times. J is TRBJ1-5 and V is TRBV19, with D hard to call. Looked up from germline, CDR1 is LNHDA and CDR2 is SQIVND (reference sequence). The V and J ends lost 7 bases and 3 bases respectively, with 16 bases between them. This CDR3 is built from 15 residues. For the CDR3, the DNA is TGTGCCAGTAAAGACGGTCCGAGGGCCAATCAGCCCCAGCATTTT. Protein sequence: CASKDGPRANQPQHF.

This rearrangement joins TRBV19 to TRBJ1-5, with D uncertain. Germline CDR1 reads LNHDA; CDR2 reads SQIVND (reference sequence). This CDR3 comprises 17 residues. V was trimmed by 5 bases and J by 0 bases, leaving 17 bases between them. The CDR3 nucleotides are TGTGCCAGTAGTCCTTTAGAGAAGCCGTATAGCAATCAGCCCCAGCATTTT. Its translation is CASSPLEKPYSNQPQHF.